This is a list of T cell receptor beta chains from one sample in a study of cytomegalovirus exposure and HLA in healthy donors. Profiling relied on immunoSEQ multiplex PCR, and the TCRdb table lists in-frame clones only, not all of them. The table has nearly 110,000 clones, 75% to 85% seen once; the top ten hold under 2%. Sample: PBMCs. Receptors originate from a man aged 45-65 years in good health and CMV-seronegative. Both conserved end residues are part of each CDR3. A D gene is named only where the DNA matches it firmly. Clone size is shown for a subset of rows, as once, few, many or a class of expanded clone.

v_call,j_call,d_call,clone_size,cdr3_nt,cdr3_aa
TRBV10-3,TRBJ1-2,TRBD1,few,TGTGCCATCAGTGAGTCAGGACAGGTCTCCCAGTGGAGCTACACCTTC,CAISESGQVSQWSYTF
TRBV6-1,TRBJ1-2,TRBD1,NA,TGTGCCAGCAGAGGACAGGGTAAAAATGGCTACACCTTC,CASRGQGKNGYTF
TRBV5-4,TRBJ2-1,NA,NA,TGTGCCAGCAGCTTGGGAGGGGGGGCCCCCTACAATGAGCAGTTCTTC,CASSLGGGAPYNEQFF
TRBV7-9,TRBJ2-5,NA,NA,TGTGCCAGCAGCTTAGTCCCAGAAGAGACCCAGTACTTC,CASSLVPEETQYF
TRBV7-9,TRBJ1-4,NA,NA,TGTGCCAGCAGCGCAGGGGTTCAGGTTAATGAAAAACTGTTTTTT,CASSAGVQVNEKLFF
TRBV2,TRBJ1-4,NA,NA,TGTGCCAGCAGTCCCGAGGGGGGGCGCAATGAAAAACTGTTTTTT,CASSPEGGRNEKLFF
TRBV19,TRBJ2-1,NA,NA,TGTGCCAGTAGTTTTTGGCAAAATGAGCAGTTCTTC,CASSFWQNEQFF
TRBV18,TRBJ1-6,NA,once,TGTGCCAGCTCACCCCATGCGTTGTACAGTTATAATTCACCCCTCCACTTT,CASSPHALYSYNSPLHF
TRBV7-6,TRBJ1-1,NA,NA,TGTGCCAGCAGTCGACAGGAGTTGACTGAAGCTTTCTTT,CASSRQELTEAFF
TRBV4-1,TRBJ2-7,TRBD1,NA,TGCGCCAGCAGCCAAGTCTCCGGGACAGCGGACTACGAGCAGTACTTC,CASSQVSGTADYEQYF
TRBV27,TRBJ2-1,NA,NA,TGTGCCAGCAAAGCGGAGAACAATGAGCAGTTCTTC,CASKAENNEQFF
TRBV27,TRBJ1-5,NA,NA,TGTGCCAGCAGTCGCAATAGCAATCAGCCCCGGCATTTT,CASSRNSNQPRHF
TRBV2,TRBJ1-4,NA,NA,TGTGCCAGCAATAAAGGGGCCTTGGATGAAAAACTGTTTTTT,CASNKGALDEKLFF
TRBV30,TRBJ1-5,TRBD1,NA,TGTGCCTGGGACCAGGGGGCGCGTCAGCCCCAGCATTTT,CAWDQGARQPQHF
TRBV12-5,TRBJ1-2,TRBD1,NA,TGTGCTAGTGGTTCATCGGACAGGGACTTCGGCTACACCTTC,CASGSSDRDFGYTF
TRBV5-1,TRBJ1-2,TRBD1,once,TGCGCCAGCAGCCCCGGGACAGGGGATTACGGCTACACCTTC,CASSPGTGDYGYTF
TRBV10-3,TRBJ2-4,NA,NA,TGTGCCATCAGTTCTGGGCCTATGGGGCCTGGAAACATTCAGTACTTC,CAISSGPMGPGNIQYF
TRBV7-2,TRBJ1-4,NA,NA,TGTGCCAGCAGCTTTATAAATGAAAAACTGTTTTTT,CASSFINEKLFF